The next 3 T cell receptor beta chains were all read from a single sample in a study of cytomegalovirus exposure and HLA in healthy donors. TCRdb's copy holds only in-frame clones and misses some; the assay was immunoSEQ multiplex PCR. The sample has roughly 60,000 clones; around 94% are singletons. Sample: PBMCs. The receptors were gathered from a man aged 18 to 30 in good health and CMV-seronegative.

V gene TRBV7-2 combines with J gene TRBJ1-1; 8 bases agree with TRBD1. V was pared by 6 bases and J by 4 bases, with 4 bases of the junction left unmatched. The CDR3 is 13 residues long. Germline CDR1 is SGHTA and CDR2 is FQGNSA. Here the CDR3 DNA reads TGTGCCAGCAGTCGACAGGGGTTCACTGAAGCTTTCTTT. This codes for CASSRQGFTEAFF. Supplemented by reference TRBV7-2 and TRBJ1-1, the full variable domain reads GAGVSQSPSNKVTEKGKDVELRCDPISGHTALYWYRQSLGQGLEFLIYFQGNSAPDKSGLPSDRFSAERTGGSVSTLTIQRTQQEDSAVYLCASSRQGFTEAFFGQGTRLTVV.

The J gene is TRBJ1-4, the V gene TRBV28; D remains unclear. The CDR3 is made up of 12 amino acids. V was shortened by 5 bases and J by 7 bases, with 8 bases between the two germline ends. Looked up from germline, CDR1 is MDHEN and CDR2 is SYDVKM. CDR3 nucleotide sequence: TGTGCCAGCAGTCCTCGGAGTGAAAAACTGTTTTTT. The encoded protein is CASSPRSEKLFF.

The chain's CDR3 is CASSQDSRVSGNTIYF. The CDR3, as DNA: TGCGCCAGCAGCCAAGATAGTCGGGTCTCTGGAAACACCATATATTTT. This chain uses TRBV4-1 with TRBJ1-3, with unresolved D. The germline V gene has CDR1 MGHRA and CDR2 YSYEKL. The germline V and J ends were trimmed by 0 bases and 0 bases, with 9 bases remaining between them. CDR3 length: 16 residues.